Listed below are T cell receptor beta chains from one sample, sequenced in a study of vaccination effects on CD4 cells after COVID-19. These TCRs' antigens remain unknown. Some clones are missing from TCRdb's copy, which holds only in-frame ones; the method was immunoSEQ multiplex PCR. The profile shows approximately 15,000 clones, more than 65% of them singletons. Sequenced material: CD4+ T cells from PBMCs cultured with HCoV-NL63 spike peptides, taken after COVID-19 vaccination. These receptors were obtained from a human donor who received a COVID-19 vaccine. CDR3s include the opening cysteine and the closing phenylalanine or tryptophan. A D gene is named only where the DNA matches it firmly. Rows may omit the clone size; those that give it use once, few, many or a size class.

DNA: TGTGCCAGCAGTGAAGTGCGTATAGCCAAAAACATTCAGTACTTC
CDR3: CASSEVRIAKNIQYF
D: -
V: TRBV6-1
size: once
J: TRBJ2-4

DNA: TGCAGCGTTGCGGGCCCTAACTATGGCTACACCTTC
CDR3: CSVAGPNYGYTF
D: -
V: TRBV29-1
size: -
J: TRBJ1-2

DNA: TGTGCCAGCCGGATAGGTGGGCGGGCTGAAGCTTTCTTT
CDR3: CASRIGGRAEAFF
D: -
V: TRBV5-4
size: -
J: TRBJ1-1

DNA: TGTGCCAGCAGTGAGGCTCGAGATCAGCCCCAGCATTTT
CDR3: CASSEARDQPQHF
D: -
V: TRBV2
size: -
J: TRBJ1-5

DNA: TGTGCCAGCAGTTTTAGTGACGAGCAGTACTTC
CDR3: CASSFSDEQYF
D: -
V: TRBV12-3/TRBV12-4
size: once
J: TRBJ2-7

DNA: TGTGCCAGCAGCGGGGGGACTAGCGGGGGTGGCACAGATACGCAGTATTTT
CDR3: CASSGGTSGGGTDTQYF
D: TRBD2
V: TRBV5-8
size: once
J: TRBJ2-3

DNA: TGTGCCACCAGTCAGGGGGGGAAAGAGACCCAGTACTTC
CDR3: CATSQGGKETQYF
D: -
V: TRBV24-1
size: few
J: TRBJ2-5

DNA: TGTGCCAGCAGCTTCCGGGACCCAGAGCAGTTCTTC
CDR3: CASSFRDPEQFF
D: -
V: TRBV11-2
size: few
J: TRBJ2-1

DNA: TGTGCCAGCAGTTACGACAGGGGGCGAGGCAATCAGCCCCAGCATTTT
CDR3: CASSYDRGRGNQPQHF
D: TRBD1
V: TRBV6-2/TRBV6-3
size: -
J: TRBJ1-5

DNA: TGTGCCAGCAGCCGTCCTTTAGACAATGAGCAGTTCTTC
CDR3: CASSRPLDNEQFF
D: -
V: TRBV28
size: -
J: TRBJ2-1

DNA: TGTGCCAGCAGCTCCCAGACAGGGGTAGACACTGAAGCTTTCTTT
CDR3: CASSSQTGVDTEAFF
D: TRBD1
V: TRBV7-9
size: -
J: TRBJ1-1

DNA: TGTGCCAGCAGCTGGGATCTCGGTGTCACTGAAGCTTTCTTT
CDR3: CASSWDLGVTEAFF
D: -
V: TRBV5-5
size: -
J: TRBJ1-1

DNA: TGTGCCAGTAGGCGGACAGGGGGGGACACTGAAGCTTTCTTT
CDR3: CASRRTGGDTEAFF
D: TRBD1
V: TRBV19
size: -
J: TRBJ1-1

DNA: TGTGCCATCAGTCCGGGTGTTGGGGAGCTGTTTTTT
CDR3: CAISPGVGELFF
D: -
V: TRBV10-3
size: -
J: TRBJ2-2

DNA: TGTGCCAGCTCACCCGGGACTAGCGGGAGCCGTAGCACAGATACGCAGTATTTT
CDR3: CASSPGTSGSRSTDTQYF
D: TRBD2
V: TRBV18
size: -
J: TRBJ2-3

DNA: TGTGCCAGCAGCGTAGAGGGACAGGGGGCAAACACCATATATTTT
CDR3: CASSVEGQGANTIYF
D: TRBD1
V: TRBV9
size: few
J: TRBJ1-3

DNA: TGTGCCAGCAGCCAATTACGCGGACTAGCGGGGGCCACGAACACCGGGGAGCTGTTTTTT
CDR3: CASSQLRGLAGATNTGELFF
D: TRBD2
V: TRBV4-2
size: -
J: TRBJ2-2

DNA: TGTGCCACCAGTGACGCCGGGACTCAAGTTTATGGCTACACCTTC
CDR3: CATSDAGTQVYGYTF
D: -
V: TRBV24-1
size: few
J: TRBJ1-2

DNA: TGTGCCAGCAGTTACGGATTGGATTCACCCCTCCACTTT
CDR3: CASSYGLDSPLHF
D: -
V: TRBV6-2/TRBV6-3
size: -
J: TRBJ1-6

DNA: TGTGCCAGCAGCGTCGGTGGCGGGAGTAGCGGGGAGCTGTTTTTT
CDR3: CASSVGGGSSGELFF
D: TRBD2
V: TRBV9
size: -
J: TRBJ2-2

DNA: TGTGCCAGCAGCCCGGAGGCAGGGGGCTCCTACAATGAGCAGTTCTTC
CDR3: CASSPEAGGSYNEQFF
D: TRBD1
V: TRBV4-2
size: once
J: TRBJ2-1

DNA: TGTGCCAGCAGCCGTTTCGACCAGGGTGAAGCTTTCTTT
CDR3: CASSRFDQGEAFF
D: -
V: TRBV14
size: -
J: TRBJ1-1

DNA: TGTGCCAGCAGTCCCGGGACAGGGGGCATCTATGGCTACACCTTC
CDR3: CASSPGTGGIYGYTF
D: TRBD1
V: TRBV28
size: -
J: TRBJ1-2

DNA: TGTGCCAGCAGCTTTGGACAGGGCACTGAAGCTTTCTTT
CDR3: CASSFGQGTEAFF
D: TRBD1
V: TRBV5-5
size: once
J: TRBJ1-1